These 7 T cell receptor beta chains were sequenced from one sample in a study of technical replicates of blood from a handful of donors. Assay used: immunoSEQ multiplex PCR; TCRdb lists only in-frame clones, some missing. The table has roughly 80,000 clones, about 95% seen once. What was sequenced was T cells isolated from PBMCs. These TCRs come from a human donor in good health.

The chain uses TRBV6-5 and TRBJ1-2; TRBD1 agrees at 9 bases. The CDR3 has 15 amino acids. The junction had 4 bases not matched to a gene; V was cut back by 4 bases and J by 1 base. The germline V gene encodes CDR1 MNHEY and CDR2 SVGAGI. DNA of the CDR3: TGTGCCAGCAGTTCGAGACAGGGGGTTAACTATGGCTACACCTTC. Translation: CASSSRQGVNYGYTF.

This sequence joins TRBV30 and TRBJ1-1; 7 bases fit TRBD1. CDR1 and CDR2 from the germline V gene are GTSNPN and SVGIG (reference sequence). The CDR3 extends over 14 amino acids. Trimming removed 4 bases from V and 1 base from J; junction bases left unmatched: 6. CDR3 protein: CAWTRQGGNTEAFF. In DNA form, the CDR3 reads TGTGCCTGGACCAGACAGGGTGGGAACACTGAAGCTTTCTTT.

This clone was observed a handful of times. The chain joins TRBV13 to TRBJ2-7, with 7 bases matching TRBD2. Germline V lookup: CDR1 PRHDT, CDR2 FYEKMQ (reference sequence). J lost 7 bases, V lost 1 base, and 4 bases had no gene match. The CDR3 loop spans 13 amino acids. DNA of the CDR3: TGTGCCAGCAGCTTAGCGGGAGGAGAGGAGCAGTACTTC. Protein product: CASSLAGGEEQYF.

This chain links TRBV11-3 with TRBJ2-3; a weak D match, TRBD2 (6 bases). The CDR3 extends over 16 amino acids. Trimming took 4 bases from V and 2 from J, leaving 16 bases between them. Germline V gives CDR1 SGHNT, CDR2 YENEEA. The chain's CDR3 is CASSSWGEPTTDTQYF. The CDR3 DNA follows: TGTGCCAGCAGCTCTTGGGGGGAGCCCACCACAGATACGCAGTATTTT.

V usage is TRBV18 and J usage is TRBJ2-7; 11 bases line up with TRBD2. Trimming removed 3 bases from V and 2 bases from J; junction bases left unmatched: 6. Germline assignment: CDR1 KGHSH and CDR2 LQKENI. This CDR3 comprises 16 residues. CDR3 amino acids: CASSPGLAGPTYEQYF. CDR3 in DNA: TGTGCCAGCTCACCTGGACTAGCGGGCCCCACCTACGAGCAGTACTTC.

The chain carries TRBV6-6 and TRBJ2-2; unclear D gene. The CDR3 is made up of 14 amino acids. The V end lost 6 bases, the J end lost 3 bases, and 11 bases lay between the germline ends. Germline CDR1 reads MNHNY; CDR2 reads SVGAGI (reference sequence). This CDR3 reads CASSLVVYTGELFF. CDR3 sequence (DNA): TGTGCCAGCAGCCTAGTCGTGTACACCGGGGAGCTGTTTTTT.

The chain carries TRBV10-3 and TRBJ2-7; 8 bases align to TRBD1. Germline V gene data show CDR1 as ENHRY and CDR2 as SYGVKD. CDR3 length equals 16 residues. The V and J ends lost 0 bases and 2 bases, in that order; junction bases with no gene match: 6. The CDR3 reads CAISESNRGVAYEQYF. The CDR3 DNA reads TGTGCCATCAGTGAGTCTAACAGGGGGGTCGCCTACGAGCAGTACTTC.